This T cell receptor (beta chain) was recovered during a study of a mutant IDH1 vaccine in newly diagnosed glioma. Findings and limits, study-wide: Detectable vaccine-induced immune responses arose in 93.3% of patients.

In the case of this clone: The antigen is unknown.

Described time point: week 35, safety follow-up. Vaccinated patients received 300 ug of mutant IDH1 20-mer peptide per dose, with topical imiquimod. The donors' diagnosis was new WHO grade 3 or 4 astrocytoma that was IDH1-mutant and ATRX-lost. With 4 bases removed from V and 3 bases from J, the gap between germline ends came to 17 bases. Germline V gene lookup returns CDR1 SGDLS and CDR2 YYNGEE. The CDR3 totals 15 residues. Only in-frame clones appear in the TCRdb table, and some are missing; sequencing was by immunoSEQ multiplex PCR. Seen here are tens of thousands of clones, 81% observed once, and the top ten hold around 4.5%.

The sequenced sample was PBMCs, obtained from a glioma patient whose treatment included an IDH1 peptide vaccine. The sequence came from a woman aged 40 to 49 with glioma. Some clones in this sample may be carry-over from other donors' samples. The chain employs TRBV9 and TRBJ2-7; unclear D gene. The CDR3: CASSPTNWAYYEQYF. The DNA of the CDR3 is TGTGCCAGCAGCCCCACAAACTGGGCGTACTACGAGCAGTACTTC.